This passage covers 12 T cell receptor beta chains from one sample sequenced in a study of cytomegalovirus exposure and HLA in healthy donors. The primer mix had 60 Vbeta and 13 Jbeta primers. Data came from immunoSEQ multiplex PCR; TCRdb stores just in-frame clones and leaves some out. The sample lists 200,000 or so clones, approximately 82% occurring once. The material sequenced was PBMCs. All receptors come from a male donor in good health and CMV-seronegative.

The V gene is TRBV4-1, the J gene TRBJ1-1, with 8 positions matching TRBD1. The length of the CDR3 is 14 residues. Germline CDR1 reads MGHRA; CDR2 reads YSYEKL. The V gene end was trimmed by 4 bases and the J gene end by 7 bases; junction bases not matched to a gene: 8. For the CDR3, the DNA is TGCGCCAGCAGCCTCCGGACAGGGAGATTTGAAGCTTTCTTT. Amino acid sequence: CASSLRTGRFEAFF.

V and J are TRBV5-1 and TRBJ2-1, with 9 bases lining up with TRBD2. The CDR3 has 17 residues. Trimming at V came to 6 bases and at J to 7 bases, leaving 17 bases not matched to a gene. The V gene's germline CDR1 is SGHRS and CDR2 YFSETQ. Written as DNA, the CDR3 is TGCGCCAGCATGGCAGCGGGAGGTATACGTGGCCCAAATGAGCAGTTCTTC. This gives the protein CASMAAGGIRGPNEQFF. The full variable domain, rest sourced from reference TRBV5-1 and TRBJ2-1, is KAGVTQTPRYLIKTRGQQVTLSCSPISGHRSVSWYQQTPGQGLQFLFEYFSETQRNKGNFPGRFSGRQFSNSRSEMNVSTLELGDSALYLCASMAAGGIRGPNEQFFGPGTRLTVL.

The rearrangement uses TRBV28 and TRBJ2-7; 10 nucleotides agree with TRBD2. Germline V lookup: CDR1 MDHEN, CDR2 SYDVKM. J was trimmed by 2 bases and V by 6 bases; bases with no gene match: 10. The CDR3 length is 16 residues. The CDR3 sequence: CASSPLGTSGTYEQYF. In DNA form, the CDR3 reads TGTGCCAGCAGCCCGCTAGGAACTAGCGGGACCTACGAGCAGTACTTC.

V and J are TRBV5-6 and TRBJ2-3; TRBD2 agrees at 9 bases. The CDR3 spans 17 residues. Unmatched junction bases numbered 11, after V lost 3 bases and J lost 3 bases. The germline gives CDR1 SGHDT, CDR2 YYEEEE. The CDR3 DNA reads as TGTGCCAGCAGCTCCCTTGGGGCTAGCGGGACGACAGATACGCAGTATTTT. Protein: CASSSLGASGTTDTQYF.

The V call is TRBV19, the J call TRBJ1-2, with 9 bases aligning to TRBD1. V lost 9 bases and J lost 4; bases outside the gene matches: 9. The germline V gene has CDR1 LNHDA and CDR2 SQIVND (reference sequence). CDR3 length: 14 residues. CDR3 in amino acids: CASRRDRDSYGYTF. CDR3 nucleotides: TGTGCCAGCAGGCGGGACAGGGACAGCTATGGCTACACCTTC.

The chain links TRBV5-6 to TRBJ1-6; D unclear. Germline V gene data show CDR1 as SGHDT and CDR2 as YYEEEE. CDR3 length equals 14 residues. V was clipped by 3 bases and J by 4 bases, with 8 bases between them. CDR3 sequence (DNA): TGTGCCAGCAGCTCTATACAGTATAATTCACCCCTCCACTTT. It translates to CASSSIQYNSPLHF.

The rearrangement links TRBV7-8 to TRBJ1-2; D may be TRBD1 (5 bases). V gave up 2 bases and J gave up 2 bases, with 27 bases separating them. The CDR3 loop spans 20 amino acids. CDR1 is SGHVS and CDR2 is FQNEAQ in the germline V gene. The CDR3 DNA sequence: TGTGCCAGCAGCTTATTGATAGGGGCTAATAGTGGATATGACAACTATGGCTACACCTTC. It is translated as CASSLLIGANSGYDNYGYTF.

The chain joins TRBV6-1 to TRBJ2-1, with 10 bases that match TRBD1. The CDR3 has 15 residues. Germline CDR1 and CDR2: MNHNS and SASEGT. Trimming took 7 bases from V and 3 from J; bases not matched to a gene: 6. The CDR3 DNA sequence: TGTGCCAGCACCAGACAGGGGGCCCTCTACAATGAGCAGTTCTTC. It yields the protein CASTRQGALYNEQFF.

The V and J genes are TRBV7-2 and TRBJ1-6, with D unresolved. The CDR3 length is 12 residues. Germline CDR1 reads SGHTA; CDR2 reads FQGNSA. The ends were cut back, 4 bases at V and 10 bases at J, with 8 bases in the middle. The CDR3: CASSSSASPLHF. For the CDR3, the DNA is TGTGCCAGCAGCTCCTCCGCGTCACCCCTCCACTTT.

The rearrangement uses TRBV14 and TRBJ2-7; TRBD1 matches at 9 bases. The CDR3 runs 16 residues. The trim removed 1 base at V and 4 bases at J, leaving 8 bases unmatched. Germline V CDR1 and CDR2: SGHDN, FVKESK. The CDR3 DNA reads as TGTGCCAGCAGCCAAGCTGGGGACAGGGAGATTTACGAGCAGTACTTC. Protein product: CASSQAGDREIYEQYF.

The sample holds a few counts of this clone. The gene calls are TRBV28 and TRBJ1-3; 8 bases are a match to TRBD1. Losses at the gene ends were 2 bases for V and 4 bases for J; bases not matched to a gene: 1. Germline CDR1 MDHEN, CDR2 SYDVKM. There are 14 residues in the CDR3. DNA for the CDR3: TGTGCCAGCAGTTTAGGGGACAGGGGAAACACCATATATTTT. Amino acid sequence: CASSLGDRGNTIYF. The whole variable domain, filled in from reference TRBV28 and TRBJ1-3, reads DVKVTQSSRYLVKRTGEKVFLECVQDMDHENMFWYRQDPGLGLRLIYFSYDVKMKEKGDIPEGYSVSREKKERFSLILESASTNQTSMYLCASSLGDRGNTIYFGEGSWLTVV.

The chain employs TRBV27 and TRBJ2-7; TRBD2 aligns across 13 bases. Germline V gene lookup returns CDR1 MNHEY and CDR2 SMNVEV (reference sequence). This CDR3 has 15 residues. Germline trimming cut 3 bases from V and 4 bases from J; bases unmatched to any gene: 3. This chain's CDR3 is CASSFTSGRGYEQYF. CDR3 nucleotide sequence: TGTGCCAGCAGTTTTACTAGCGGGAGGGGGTACGAGCAGTACTTC.